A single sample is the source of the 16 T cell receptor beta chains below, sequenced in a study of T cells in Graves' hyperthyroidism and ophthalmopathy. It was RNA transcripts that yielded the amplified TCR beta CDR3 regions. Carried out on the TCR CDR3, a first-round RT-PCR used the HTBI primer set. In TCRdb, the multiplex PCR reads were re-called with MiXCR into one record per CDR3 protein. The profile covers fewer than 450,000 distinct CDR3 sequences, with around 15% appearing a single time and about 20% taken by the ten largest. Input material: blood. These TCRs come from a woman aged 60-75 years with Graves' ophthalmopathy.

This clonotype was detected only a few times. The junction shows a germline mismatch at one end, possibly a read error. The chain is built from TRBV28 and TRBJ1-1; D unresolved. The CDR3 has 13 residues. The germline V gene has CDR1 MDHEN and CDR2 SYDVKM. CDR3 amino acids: CAGSSRPSSGAFF. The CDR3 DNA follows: TGTGCCGGCAGTTCCAGGCCGTCCTCCGGGGCTTTCTTT.

The CDR3 protein is CAWDGTAPANYGYTF. The CDR3 region has the DNA TGTGCCTGGGATGGGACAGCGCCAGCTAACTATGGCTACACCTTC. V usage is TRBV30 and J usage is TRBJ1-2, with 7 bases matching TRBD1. Per the germline V gene, CDR1 is GTSNPN and CDR2 is SVGIG (reference sequence). The CDR3 is 15 amino acids. V lost 5 bases to trimming and J lost 0 bases; unmatched junction nucleotides: 9.

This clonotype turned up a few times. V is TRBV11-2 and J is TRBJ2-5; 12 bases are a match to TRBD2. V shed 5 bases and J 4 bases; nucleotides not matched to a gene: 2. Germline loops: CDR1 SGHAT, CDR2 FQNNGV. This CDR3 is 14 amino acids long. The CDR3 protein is CASSRLAGVETQYF. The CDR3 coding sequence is TGTGCCAGCAGCCGACTAGCGGGAGTAGAGACCCAGTACTTC.

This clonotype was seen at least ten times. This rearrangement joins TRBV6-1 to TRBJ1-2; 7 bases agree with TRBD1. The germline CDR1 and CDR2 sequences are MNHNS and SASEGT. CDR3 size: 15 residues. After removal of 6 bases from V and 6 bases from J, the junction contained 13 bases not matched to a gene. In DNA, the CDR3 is TGTGCCAGCAGCTCAATAGGACAGGTTCTGGATGGCTACACCTTC. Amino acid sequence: CASSSIGQVLDGYTF.

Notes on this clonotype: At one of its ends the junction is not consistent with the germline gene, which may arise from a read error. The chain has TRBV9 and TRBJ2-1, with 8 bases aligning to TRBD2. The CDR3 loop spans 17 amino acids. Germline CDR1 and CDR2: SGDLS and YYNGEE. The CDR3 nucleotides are TGTGCCAGCAGCGACCCGGGGGGGAGTCCGAGATACAATGGGCAGTTCTTC. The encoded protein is CASSDPGGSPRYNGQFF.

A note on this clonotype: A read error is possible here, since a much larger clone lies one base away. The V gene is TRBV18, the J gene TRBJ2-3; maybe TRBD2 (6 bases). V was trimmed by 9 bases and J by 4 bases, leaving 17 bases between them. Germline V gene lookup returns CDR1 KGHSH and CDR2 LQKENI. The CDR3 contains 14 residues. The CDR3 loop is CASSERAGADTQYF. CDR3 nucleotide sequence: TGTGCCAGTTCGGAGCGAGCGGGCGCAGATACGCAGTATTTT.

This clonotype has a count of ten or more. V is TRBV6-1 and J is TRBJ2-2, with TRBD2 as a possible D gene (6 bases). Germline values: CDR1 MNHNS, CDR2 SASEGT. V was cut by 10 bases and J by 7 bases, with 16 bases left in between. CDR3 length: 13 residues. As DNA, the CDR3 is TGTGCCACCCGCCTAGCGTTTGGCGGGGAGCTGTTTTTT. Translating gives CATRLAFGGELFF.

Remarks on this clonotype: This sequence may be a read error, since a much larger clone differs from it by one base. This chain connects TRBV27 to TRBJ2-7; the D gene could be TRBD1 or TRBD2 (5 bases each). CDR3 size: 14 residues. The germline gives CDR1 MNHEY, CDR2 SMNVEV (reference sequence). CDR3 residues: CASSLSGALYEQCF. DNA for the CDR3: TGTGCCAGCAGTTTATCCGGGGCGCTCTACGAGCAGTGCTTC.

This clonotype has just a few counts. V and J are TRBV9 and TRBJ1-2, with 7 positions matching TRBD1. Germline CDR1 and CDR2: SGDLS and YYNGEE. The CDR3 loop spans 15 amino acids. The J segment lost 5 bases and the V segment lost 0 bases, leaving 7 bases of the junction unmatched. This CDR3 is CASSVEAGGEYGYTF. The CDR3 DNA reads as TGTGCCAGCAGCGTAGAGGCAGGGGGTGAATATGGCTACACCTTC.

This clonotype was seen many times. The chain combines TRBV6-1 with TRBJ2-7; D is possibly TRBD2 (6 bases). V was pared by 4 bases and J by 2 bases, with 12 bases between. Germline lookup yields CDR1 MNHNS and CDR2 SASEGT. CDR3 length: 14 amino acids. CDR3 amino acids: CASSGFREAYEQYF. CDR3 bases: TGTGCCAGCAGTGGATTCAGGGAGGCCTACGAGCAGTACTTC.

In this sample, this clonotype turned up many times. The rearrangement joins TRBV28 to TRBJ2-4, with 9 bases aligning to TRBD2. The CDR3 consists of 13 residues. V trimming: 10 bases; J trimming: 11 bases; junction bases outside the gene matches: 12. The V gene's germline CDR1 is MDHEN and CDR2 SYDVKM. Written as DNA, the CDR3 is TGTGCCACCCGAGAGAGCGGGAGGAGGGTTCAGTACTTC. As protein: CATRESGRRVQYF.

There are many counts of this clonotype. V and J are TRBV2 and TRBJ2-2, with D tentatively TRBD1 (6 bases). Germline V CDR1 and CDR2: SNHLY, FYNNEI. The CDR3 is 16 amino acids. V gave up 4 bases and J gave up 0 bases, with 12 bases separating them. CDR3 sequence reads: CASSGGHWSNTGELFF. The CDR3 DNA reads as TGTGCCAGCAGTGGGGGACACTGGTCGAACACCGGGGAGCTGTTTTTT.

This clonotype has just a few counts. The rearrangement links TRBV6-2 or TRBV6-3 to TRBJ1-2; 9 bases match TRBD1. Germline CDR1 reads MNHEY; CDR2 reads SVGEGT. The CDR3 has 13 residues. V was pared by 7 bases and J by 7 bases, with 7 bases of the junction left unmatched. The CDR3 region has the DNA TGTGCCAGCAACACACAGGGGGCGCTTGGCTACACCTTC. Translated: CASNTQGALGYTF.

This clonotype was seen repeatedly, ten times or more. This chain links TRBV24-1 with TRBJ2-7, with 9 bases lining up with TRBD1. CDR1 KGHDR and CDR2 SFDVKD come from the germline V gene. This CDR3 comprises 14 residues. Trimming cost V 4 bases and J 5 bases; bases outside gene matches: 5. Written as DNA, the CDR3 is TGTGCCACCAGTGAGAGGGACAGGGTGGACGAGCAGTACTTC. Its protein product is CATSERDRVDEQYF.

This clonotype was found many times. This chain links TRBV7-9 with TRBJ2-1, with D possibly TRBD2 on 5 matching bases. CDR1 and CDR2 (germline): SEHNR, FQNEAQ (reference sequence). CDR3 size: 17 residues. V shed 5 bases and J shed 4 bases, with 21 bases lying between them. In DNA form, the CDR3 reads TGTGCCAGCAGCCCCTCTACCACTAGGACCCCTTACAATGAGCAGTTCTTC. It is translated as CASSPSTTRTPYNEQFF.

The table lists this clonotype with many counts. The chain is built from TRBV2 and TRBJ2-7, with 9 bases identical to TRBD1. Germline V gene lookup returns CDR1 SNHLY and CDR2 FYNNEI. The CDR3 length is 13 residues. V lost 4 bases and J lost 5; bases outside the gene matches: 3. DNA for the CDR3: TGTGCCAGCAGTGGACAGGGGGTCGACGAGCAGTACTTC. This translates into CASSGQGVDEQYF.